The clone carrying this T cell receptor (beta chain) was counted many times. This entry belongs to a study of T cells in Graves' hyperthyroidism and ophthalmopathy. Trimming cost V 1 base and J 1 base, with 11 bases left between them. The germline V gene encodes CDR1 MNHEY and CDR2 SMNVEV (reference sequence). The CDR3 length is 16 residues. The CDR3 regions of TCR beta were amplified from RNA transcripts. A first-round RT-PCR of the TCR CDR3 used the HTBI primer set. TCRdb independently ran MiXCR on the multiplex PCR reads; one entry per CDR3 protein. The repertoire holds a few hundred thousand distinct CDR3 sequences, with less than 25% as singletons.

This clonotype was sampled from a man aged 18 to 29 with Graves' hyperthyroidism. Sequencing was performed on blood. The V and J genes are TRBV27 and TRBJ1-5; tentative D call: TRBD1 (6 bases). The CDR3 sequence is CASSLWAGVSNQPQHF. CDR3 DNA sequence: TGTGCCAGCAGTTTATGGGCAGGGGTCAGCAATCAGCCCCAGCATTTT.